This TCR beta chain was recorded in a study of cytomegalovirus exposure and HLA in healthy donors. About this clone itself: Its target is unknown.

Findings and limits, study-wide: Follow-up analysis found HLA locus-dependent TCR association rates, highest for DRB1 and lowest for HLA-C. Another analysis was done later, and it associated around 17,000 TCR beta sequences with HLA alleles at 0.05 false discovery rate.

The CDR3 runs to 13 residues. V shed 9 bases, J shed 8 bases, and the junction held 5 bases outside the gene matches. Germline CDR1 is LNHDA and CDR2 is SQIVND (reference sequence). Primers for the PCR totalled 60 Vbeta and 13 Jbeta. Authors' analysis steps: Roughly 10 million shared chains were among the roughly 80 million unique TCR beta chains that a later analysis counted. This table comes from immunoSEQ multiplex PCR, and its TCRdb copy is limited to in-frame clones, with some not included. The DNA gave D and trimming, while V, J and clone size come from that table. Of approximately 120,000 clones listed, about 76% are singletons.

This chain uses TRBV19 with TRBJ1-5; 12 bases agree with TRBD1. Input material: PBMCs. This receptor was taken from a man aged 40-49 years in good health and CMV-seronegative. CDR3 nucleotides: TGTGCCAGCCGGGACAGGGGGCCGGAGCCCCAGCATTTT. Translating gives CASRDRGPEPQHF.